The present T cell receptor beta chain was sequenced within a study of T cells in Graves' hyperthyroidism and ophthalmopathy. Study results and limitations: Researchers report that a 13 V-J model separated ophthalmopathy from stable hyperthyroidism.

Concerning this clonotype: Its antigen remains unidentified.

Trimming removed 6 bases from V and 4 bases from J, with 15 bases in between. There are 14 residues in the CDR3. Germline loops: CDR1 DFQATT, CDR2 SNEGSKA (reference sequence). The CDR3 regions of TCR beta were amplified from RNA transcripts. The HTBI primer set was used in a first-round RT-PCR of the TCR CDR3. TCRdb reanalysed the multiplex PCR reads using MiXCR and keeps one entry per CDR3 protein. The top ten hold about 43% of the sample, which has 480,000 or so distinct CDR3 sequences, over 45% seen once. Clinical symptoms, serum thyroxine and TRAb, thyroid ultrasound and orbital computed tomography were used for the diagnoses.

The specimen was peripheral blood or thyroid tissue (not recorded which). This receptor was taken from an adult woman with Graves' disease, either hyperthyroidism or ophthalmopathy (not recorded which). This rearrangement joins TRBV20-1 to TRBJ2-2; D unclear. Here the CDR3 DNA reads TGCAGTGCCCTAGGAGTACGAACCACCGGGGAGCTGTTTTTT. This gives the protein CSALGVRTTGELFF.